Each of the 13 T cell receptor beta chains below was sequenced from the same sample in a study of blood T cell repertoires in COVID-19. The table came from immunoSEQ multiplex PCR; TCRdb's copy has only in-frame clones and leaves some out. The sample consists of roughly 150,000 clones, about 85% of them appearing once. Specimen: peripheral blood. These receptors came from a woman aged 60-75 years with COVID-19, enrolled during active disease.

This chain joins TRBV7-9 and TRBJ1-4; TRBD1 might be the D (5 bases). This CDR3 comprises 14 residues. Trimming removed 5 bases at V and 3 bases at J, with 10 bases between. Germline V gives CDR1 SEHNR, CDR2 FQNEAQ (reference sequence). CDR3 in DNA: TGTGCCAGCAGCGAGACCAGGGCTAATGAAAAACTGTTTTTT. This translates into CASSETRANEKLFF.

The rearrangement joins TRBV2 to TRBJ1-2, with 8 bases matching TRBD1. V was clipped by 3 bases and J by 3 bases; unmatched bases: 3. The CDR3 extends over 14 amino acids. Germline CDR1 is SNHLY and CDR2 is FYNNEI. CDR3 region: CASSEQGADYGYTF. CDR3 DNA: TGTGCCAGCAGTGAGCAGGGGGCAGACTATGGCTACACCTTC.

This clone was seen at least ten times. The DNA for the CDR3 is TGTGCCAGCAGCTTAGGTCCCCTGGGGGCGGTTAACTATGGCTACACCTTC. Protein product: CASSLGPLGAVNYGYTF. The V and J genes are TRBV7-8 and TRBJ1-2, with a tentative D call TRBD1 (6 bases). Germline lookup yields CDR1 SGHVS and CDR2 FQNEAQ. V lost 1 base, J lost 1 base, and 16 bases lay in between. The CDR3 totals 17 residues.

V is TRBV5-6 and J is TRBJ1-1; D gene unclear. The V gene lost 0 bases and the J gene lost 1 base, with 10 bases spanning the gap. The CDR3 length is 15 residues. Germline lookup yields CDR1 SGHDT and CDR2 YYEEEE. The CDR3 region has the DNA TGTGCCAGCAGCTTGGTAGGCCAGCGGAACACTGAAGCTTTCTTT. It translates to CASSLVGQRNTEAFF.

The V call is TRBV21-1, the J call TRBJ2-7; TRBD1 was called by the table and not checked on the DNA. TRBV21-1 is flagged as a pseudogene. The CDR3 consists of 14 residues. The CDR3 reads CASSNRQDSYEQYV. Written as DNA, the CDR3 is TGTGCCAGCAGCAATCGGCAGGATTCCTACGAGCAGTACGTC.

The gene calls are TRBV5-4 and TRBJ1-2, with a weak D call TRBD1 (5 bases). The CDR3 spans 15 residues. Trimming cost V 0 bases and J 3 bases, with 12 bases left between them. CDR1 is SGHNT and CDR2 is YYREEE in the germline V gene (reference sequence). The CDR3 bases are TGTGCCAGCAGCTTGGTTGGGAGGGGAGACTATGGCTACACCTTC. Translation: CASSLVGRGDYGYTF.

The chain joins TRBV11-2 to TRBJ2-4, with D maybe TRBD2 (5 bases). This CDR3 region has 15 residues. Between the trimmed V and J ends, which lost 1 base and 8 bases, there was a span of 15 bases. Per germline, CDR1 SGHAT and CDR2 FQNNGV. The CDR3 sequence: CASSLGGSDWDIQYF. CDR3 bases: TGTGCCAGCAGCTTAGGTGGGAGTGATTGGGACATTCAGTACTTC.

The gene calls are TRBV7-9 and TRBJ1-1; possibly TRBD1 for D (5 bases). Germline CDR1 is SEHNR and CDR2 is FQNEAQ (reference sequence). CDR3 length: 12 residues. Between the trimmed V and J ends, which lost 5 bases and 10 bases, there was a span of 14 bases. CDR3 protein: CASSPTVIGAFF. As DNA, the CDR3 is TGTGCCAGCAGCCCGACAGTTATCGGAGCTTTCTTT.

J is TRBJ1-4 and V is TRBV27, with D hard to call. With 0 bases removed from V and 0 bases from J, the gap between germline ends came to 11 bases. Looked up from germline, CDR1 is MNHEY and CDR2 is SMNVEV (reference sequence). This CDR3 comprises 17 residues. The CDR3 spells CASSLSTTTATNEKLFF. The CDR3 DNA sequence: TGTGCCAGCAGTTTATCGACCACAACAGCAACTAATGAAAAACTGTTTTTT.

There are a few counts of this clone. CDR3: CASRSDTGNTIYF. The CDR3 DNA reads TGTGCCAGCAGATCGGACACCGGAAACACCATATATTTT. The chain carries TRBV7-3 and TRBJ1-3; possibly TRBD1 for D (5 bases). Trimming cost V 6 bases and J 4 bases, with 10 bases left between them. This CDR3 contains 13 residues. The germline V gene encodes CDR1 SGHTA and CDR2 FQGTGA.

J is TRBJ2-7 and V is TRBV21-1; the table's D call TRBD1 went unverified against the DNA. TRBV21-1 is a recognized pseudogene. CDR3 size: 13 residues. DNA for the CDR3: TGTGCCACCCCTGGGGGCAGGTTCTACGAGCAGTACTTC. This translates into CATPGGRFYEQYF.

Only a few counts were recorded for this clone. The chain is built from TRBV5-1 and TRBJ2-3; D may be TRBD1 (7 bases). CDR3 length equals 17 residues. In germline, CDR1 is SGHRS, CDR2 YFSETQ. Trimming stripped 3 bases from V and 5 bases from J, with 22 bases between. The CDR3 nucleotides are TGCGCCAGCAGCTCCCTGAGGAGGGGGCTTTTGGGAGATACGCAGTATTTT. It encodes CASSSLRRGLLGDTQYF.

In DNA, the CDR3 is TGTGCCAGCAGGCTGGGACAGATCTCTGGAAACACCATATATTTT. It codes for CASRLGQISGNTIYF. The chain couples TRBV5-6 to TRBJ1-3; 7 nucleotides agree with TRBD1. Germline V gene sequence: CDR1 SGHDT, CDR2 YYEEEE. V was pared by 5 bases and J by 0 bases, with 5 bases of the junction left unmatched. CDR3 length equals 15 residues.